This T cell receptor (beta chain) was recorded in a study of human T cells and chemical hapten exposure. About the study: Small pooled library volume differences mainly caused per-sample TCR yield variation.

On this clonotype itself: Antigen unknown.

Findings and limits, study-wide: After DPC sensitization, TCRs above 1 in 1000 frequency showed no change.

The time point here: healthy volunteer bleed at 2 weeks. RNA extraction used unfractionated whole blood as the source of total RNA. Unique molecular identifiers were linked by the library to individual cDNA molecules. Original processing methods: Between about 23,224 and 750,000 TCRs appeared in each sample, and the median stood at approximately 100,000. MiXCR, run by TCRdb on the RACE reads, gives a single entry per CDR3 protein. The authors' filters were not applied to this entry. Among just over 90,000 distinct CDR3 sequences, 8.5% to 9% were seen once, and the ten largest hold 2.5% to 3%. Source material: whole blood. The origin of this receptor is a female donor in good health. Some clones in this sample may be carry-over from other donors' samples.

CDR3 DNA: TGTGCCAGCTCCAGTTTCTCTTTAGCTCAATCCTACAATGAGCAGTTCTTC. Protein product: CASSSFSLAQSYNEQFF. The chain is built from TRBV28 and TRBJ2-1; D unresolved. Between the trimmed V and J ends, which lost 8 bases and 1 base, there was a span of 21 bases. Germline lookup yields CDR1 MDHEN and CDR2 SYDVKM. This CDR3 has 17 amino acids.